The subject of this entry is one T cell receptor (beta chain). As yet, its antigen is unknown. The data stem from a study of human versus mouse CDR3 diversity and MHC coevolution. Study context: Valid reads per sample ranged from 0.6 x 10^7 to 1.6 x 10^7.

Repertoires were generated with immunoSEQ multiplex PCR, while TCRdb's copy carries only in-frame clones and drops some. There are tens of thousands of clones in the sample; around 94% occur only once, and approximately 17% lies in the top ten. The CDR3 has 15 residues. Germline CDR1 is SGHAT and CDR2 is FQNNGV. The V and J ends lost 2 bases and 10 bases, in that order; junction bases with no gene match: 8. Study outcomes and limitations: Compared with mice, human CDR3s carried more deletions and insertions on average. The lowest clonal inequality scores came from most of the three human donors. In humans, T-cell selection involved several MHC II alleles.

The receptor's source is a person between 55 and 69 years old in good health. Source material: naive CD4+ T cells from blood. Subset here: CD45RO-negative CD62L-positive naive CD4 T cells. This sequence joins TRBV11-2 and TRBJ2-1; 10 bases fit TRBD2. CDR3 sequence (DNA): TGTGCCAGCAGCTTATTCGCTAGCGGGAGAGGCGAGCAGTTCTTC. It yields the protein CASSLFASGRGEQFF.